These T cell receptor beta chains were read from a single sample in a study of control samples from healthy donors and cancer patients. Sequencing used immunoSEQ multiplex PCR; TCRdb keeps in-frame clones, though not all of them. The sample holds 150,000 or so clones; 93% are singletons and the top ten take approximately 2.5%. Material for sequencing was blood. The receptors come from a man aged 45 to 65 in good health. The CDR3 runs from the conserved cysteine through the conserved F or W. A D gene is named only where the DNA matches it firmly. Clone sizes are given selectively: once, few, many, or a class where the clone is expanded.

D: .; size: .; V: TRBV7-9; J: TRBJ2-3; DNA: TGTGCCAGCAGCTTAGCGACAGATACGCAGTATTTT; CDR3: CASSLATDTQYF
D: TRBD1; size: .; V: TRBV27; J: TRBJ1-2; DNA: TGTGCCAGCAGTTTATCTTCCGGGACAGGGTATGGCTACACCTTC; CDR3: CASSLSSGTGYGYTF
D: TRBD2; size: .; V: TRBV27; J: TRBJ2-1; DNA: TGTGCCAGCAGTTTGATAAGGGAATCGGGGGGACAGTTCTTC; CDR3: CASSLIRESGGQFF
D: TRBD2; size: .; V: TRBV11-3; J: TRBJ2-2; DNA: TGTGCCAGCAGCCTTTTCACCGGGACTAGCGGCACCGGGGAGCTGTTTTTT; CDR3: CASSLFTGTSGTGELFF
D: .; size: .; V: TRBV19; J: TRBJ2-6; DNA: TGTGCCAGTAGTATTACAAGCGGCCTTAGCTCTGGGGCCAACGTCCTGACTTTC; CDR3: CASSITSGLSSGANVLTF
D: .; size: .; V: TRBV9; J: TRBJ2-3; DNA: TGTGCCAGCAAAGGGGGAGGATACCTACTAGAACTCACAGATACGCAGTATTTT; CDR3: CASKGGGYLLELTDTQYF
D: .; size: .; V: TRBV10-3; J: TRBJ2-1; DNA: TGTGCCATCAGTGAGTCGGCACTTGAGCAGTTCTTC; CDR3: CAISESALEQFF
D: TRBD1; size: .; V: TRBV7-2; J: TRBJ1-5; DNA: TGTGCCAGCAGCTTATTTGGACAGGGGGGTCAGCCCCAGCATTTT; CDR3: CASSLFGQGGQPQHF
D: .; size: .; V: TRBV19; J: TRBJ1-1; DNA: TGTGCCAGCGGGGGATACACTGAAGCTTTCTTT; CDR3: CASGGYTEAFF
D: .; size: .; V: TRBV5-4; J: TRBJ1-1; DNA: TGTGCCAGCAGCTTGTTCTTGGTAGCGAGGACTGAAGCTTTCTTT; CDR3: CASSLFLVARTEAFF
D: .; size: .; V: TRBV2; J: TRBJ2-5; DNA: TGTGCCAGCAGTGAGGGACGGGCGCTGGCGACCCAGTACTTC; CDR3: CASSEGRALATQYF
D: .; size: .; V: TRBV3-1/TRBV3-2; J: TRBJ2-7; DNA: TGTGCCAGCAGCCAACCAGGACGGTCCTACGAGCAGTACTTC; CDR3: CASSQPGRSYEQYF
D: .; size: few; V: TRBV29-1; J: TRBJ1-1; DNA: TGCAGCGTTACCGACCCAGGAGGCGCCGAAGCTTTCTTT; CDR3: CSVTDPGGAEAFF
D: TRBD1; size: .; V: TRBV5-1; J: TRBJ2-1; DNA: TGCGCCAGCAGCCGACGGACAGGTAACAATGAGCAGTTCTTC; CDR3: CASSRRTGNNEQFF
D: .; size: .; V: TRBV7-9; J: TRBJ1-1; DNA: TGTGCCAGCAGCTCACTCGGGGGAGCGAACACTGAAGCTTTCTTT; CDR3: CASSSLGGANTEAFF
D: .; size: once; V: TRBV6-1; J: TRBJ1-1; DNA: TGTGCCAGCAGTGAAGCGGGGGCAGGGGAAGCTTTCTTT; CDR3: CASSEAGAGEAFF
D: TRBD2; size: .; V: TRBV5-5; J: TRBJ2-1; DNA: TGTGCCAGCAGCGGCGCCCTGGGACTAAACTCCCAAACTGAGCAGTTCTTC; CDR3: CASSGALGLNSQTEQFF
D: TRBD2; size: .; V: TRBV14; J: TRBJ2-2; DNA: TGTGCCAGCAGCCGAGGACTAGCGGGCTTCACCGGGGAGCTGTTTTTT; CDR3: CASSRGLAGFTGELFF
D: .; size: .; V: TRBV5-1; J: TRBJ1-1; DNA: TGCGCCAGCAGCTCATCGTATGGTTACACTGAAGCTTTCTTT; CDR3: CASSSSYGYTEAFF
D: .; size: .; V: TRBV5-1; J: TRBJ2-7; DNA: TGCGCCAGCAGCTTGAGTACGGTCGGAGGGGGGTACGAGCAGTACTTC; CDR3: CASSLSTVGGGYEQYF
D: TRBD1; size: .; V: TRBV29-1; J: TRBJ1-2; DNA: TGCAGCGTTGTGGGGGACAGGGAGACTAACTATGGCTACACCTTC; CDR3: CSVVGDRETNYGYTF
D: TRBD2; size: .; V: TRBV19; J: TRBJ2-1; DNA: TGTGCCAGTAAGAAGACAACCGGGACTAGCGGATACAATGAGCAGTTCTTC; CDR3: CASKKTTGTSGYNEQFF
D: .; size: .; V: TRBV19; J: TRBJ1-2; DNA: TGTGCCAGTAGACCCAGCGGGGTTCTCCCTGTAAACACCTTC; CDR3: CASRPSGVLPVNTF
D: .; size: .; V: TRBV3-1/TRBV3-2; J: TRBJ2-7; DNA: TGTGCCAGCAGCCAATGGGGCTTGGGTCAGTACTTC; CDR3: CASSQWGLGQYF
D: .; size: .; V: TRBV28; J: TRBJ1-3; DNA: TGTGCCAGCACGTGGTCTGGAAACACCATATATTTT; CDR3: CASTWSGNTIYF
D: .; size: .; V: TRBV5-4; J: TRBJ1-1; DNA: TGTGCCAGCAGCTTGGACAACACTGAAGCTTTCTTT; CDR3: CASSLDNTEAFF
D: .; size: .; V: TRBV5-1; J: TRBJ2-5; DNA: TGCGCCAGCGGACGGGGGGCGGGACCCCAAGAGACCCAGTACTTC; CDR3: CASGRGAGPQETQYF